Listed below are T cell receptor beta chains from one sample, sequenced in a study of cytomegalovirus exposure and HLA in healthy donors. The repertoire was sequenced with immunoSEQ multiplex PCR; TCRdb's copy has only in-frame clones and lacks some. The sample gives about 180,000 clones, 76% of which show up once; 2% to 2.5% is in the top ten. Material for sequencing was PBMCs. The receptors come from a woman in her twenties or thirties in good health and CMV-seropositive. The CDR3 runs from the conserved cysteine through the conserved F or W. A D gene is named only where the DNA matches it firmly. Not all rows give a size; the values are once, few, many and, for expanded clones, a class.

>TRBV6-1|-|-|TRBJ2-7
TGTGCCAGCAGTGCTGACAGGACCTACGAGCAGTACTTC
CASSADRTYEQYF
>TRBV7-2|-|TRBD1|TRBJ2-3
TGTGCCAGCACCAGGACAGGGGGAATAGATACGCAGTATTTT
CASTRTGGIDTQYF
>TRBV29-1|-|-|TRBJ2-7
TGCAGCGTGCACAGCGGCGAGCAGTACTTC
CSVHSGEQYF
>TRBV5-1|-|-|TRBJ2-5
TGCGCCAGCAGCGGCGGAGTCCTCCAAGAGACCCAGTACTTC
CASSGGVLQETQYF
>TRBV9|few|TRBD2|TRBJ2-1
TGTGCCAGCAGCCCAGAGAGCGGGACCTACAATGAGCAGTTCTTC
CASSPESGTYNEQFF
>TRBV6-5|-|-|TRBJ2-2
TGTGCCAGCAGTTACGCCGACAGGAGCGCCGGGGAGCTGTTTTTT
CASSYADRSAGELFF
>TRBV4-1|-|TRBD1|TRBJ1-6
TGCGCCAGCAGCCAAGAAGTGACAGGGGTCAATTCACCCCTCCACTTT
CASSQEVTGVNSPLHF
>TRBV5-6|-|-|TRBJ2-7
TGTGCCAGCAGCCTCCGGGACACTGCCCCCTACGAGCAGTACTTC
CASSLRDTAPYEQYF
>TRBV25-1|-|-|TRBJ2-7
TGTGCCAGCAGTTTATCCCCCTCCTACGAGCAGTACTTC
CASSLSPSYEQYF
>TRBV4-1|-|TRBD1|TRBJ1-2
TGCGCCAGCAGCCAAGGTCAATTCCGGGACAGGGGGCGCGACTATGGCTACACCTTC
CASSQGQFRDRGRDYGYTF
>TRBV11-2|-|TRBD2|TRBJ2-3
TGTGCCAGCAGCTTAGAAGCGGGGGCTAGCACAGATACGCAGTATTTT
CASSLEAGASTDTQYF
>TRBV11-2|-|TRBD1|TRBJ2-1
TGTGCCAGCAGCTTCGGGGGACAGGCCTACAATGAGCAGTTCTTC
CASSFGGQAYNEQFF
>TRBV10-2|-|TRBD1|TRBJ2-3
TGCGCCAGCAGGACAGGGATAGGTGCAGATACGCAGTATTTT
CASRTGIGADTQYF
>TRBV19|once|TRBD1|TRBJ2-7
TGTGCCAGTAGTACCGACAGGGGCTACGAGCAGTACTTC
CASSTDRGYEQYF
>TRBV6-6|-|TRBD2|TRBJ2-7
TGTGCCAGCAGTACATGGACTAGCGGGGGGGCCTACGAGCAGTACTTC
CASSTWTSGGAYEQYF
>TRBV30|-|-|TRBJ1-4
TGTGCCTGGAGTGTACGGGGGACCACAACTAATGAAAAACTGTTTTTT
CAWSVRGTTTNEKLFF